This entry features one T cell receptor (beta chain) sequence. Its matching antigen is unknown. Time point reported: week 11, during vaccination. Topical imiquimod was applied with each vaccine dose, which held 300 ug of mutant IDH1 20-mer peptide. The CDR3 totals 13 residues. Per the germline V gene, CDR1 is MNHEY and CDR2 is SVGAGI. The ends lost 6 bases at V and 7 bases at J; junction bases unmatched: 7. These data belong to a study of a mutant IDH1 vaccine in newly diagnosed glioma. Only in-frame clones appear in the TCRdb table, and some are missing; sequencing was by immunoSEQ multiplex PCR. Of tens of thousands of clones in the sample, 80% were seen once.

This material consisted of PBMCs, taken from a glioma patient whose treatment included an IDH1 peptide vaccine. This TCR was sampled from a man aged 50-60 years with glioma. V and J are TRBV6-5 and TRBJ1-1; 8 nucleotides match TRBD1. CDR3 loop: CASSPRTGFEAFF. The DNA for the CDR3 is TGTGCCAGCAGCCCCAGGACAGGGTTTGAAGCTTTCTTT.